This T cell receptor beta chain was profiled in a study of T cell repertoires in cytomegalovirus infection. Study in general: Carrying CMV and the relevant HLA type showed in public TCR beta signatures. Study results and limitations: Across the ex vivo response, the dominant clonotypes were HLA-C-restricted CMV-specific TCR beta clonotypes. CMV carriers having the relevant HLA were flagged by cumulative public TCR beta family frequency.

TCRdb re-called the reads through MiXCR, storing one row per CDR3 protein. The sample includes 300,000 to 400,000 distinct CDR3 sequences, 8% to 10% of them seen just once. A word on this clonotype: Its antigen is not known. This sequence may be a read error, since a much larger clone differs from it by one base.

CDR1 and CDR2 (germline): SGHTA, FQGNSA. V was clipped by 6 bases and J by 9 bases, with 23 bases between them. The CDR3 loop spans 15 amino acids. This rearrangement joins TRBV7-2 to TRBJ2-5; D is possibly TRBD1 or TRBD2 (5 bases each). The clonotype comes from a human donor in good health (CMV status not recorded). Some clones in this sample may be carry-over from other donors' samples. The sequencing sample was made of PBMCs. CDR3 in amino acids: CASSLPGGDRKAQYF. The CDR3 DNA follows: TGTGCCAGCAGTCTTCCTGGGGGAGACCGTAAGGCCCAGTACTTC.